Listed here are 21 T cell receptor beta chains from one sample, sequenced in a study of technical replicates of blood from a few donors. Repertoires were generated with immunoSEQ multiplex PCR, while TCRdb's copy carries only in-frame clones and drops some. Among 70,000 to 90,000 clones listed, around nine tenths were seen once. The sample comprised T cells isolated from PBMCs. The receptors derive from a human donor in good health.

The chain links TRBV4-2 to TRBJ1-4; D is unclear. This CDR3 is built from 15 residues. V was clipped by 0 bases and J by 4 bases, with 9 bases between them. Germline CDR1 reads LGHNA; CDR2 reads YNFKEQ. This CDR3 reads CASSQDRGVNEKLFF. CDR3 nucleotide sequence: TGTGCCAGCAGCCAAGATCGGGGAGTTAATGAAAAACTGTTTTTT.

The chain uses TRBV27 and TRBJ2-3; 8 bases are a match to TRBD1. J gave up 9 bases and V 6 bases, and 5 bases lay outside the gene matches. Per germline, CDR1 MNHEY and CDR2 SMNVEV (reference sequence). CDR3 size: 12 residues. In nucleotides, the CDR3 is TGTGCCAGCAGATCTTACAGGGGGACGCAGTATTTT. Translating it yields CASRSYRGTQYF.

This chain links TRBV28 with TRBJ2-3; maybe TRBD1 (6 bases). The length of the CDR3 is 13 residues. Germline CDR1 MDHEN, CDR2 SYDVKM. V lost 6 bases, J lost 5 bases, and 12 bases lay in between. CDR3 loop: CASSLGQIDTQYF. In nucleotides, the CDR3 is TGTGCCAGCAGCTTAGGACAGATAGATACGCAGTATTTT.

The rearrangement links TRBV19 to TRBJ2-5; 12 nucleotides agree with TRBD2. Germline CDR1 is LNHDA and CDR2 is SQIVND (reference sequence). This CDR3 is built from 18 residues. V was pared by 1 base and J by 0 bases, with 6 bases of the junction left unmatched. The CDR3 DNA reads as TGTGCCAGTAGTATAGCTAAGACTAGCGGGAGATACCAAGAGACCCAGTACTTC. Protein sequence: CASSIAKTSGRYQETQYF. The entire variable domain, with the rest obtained from reference TRBV19 and TRBJ2-5, is as follows: DGGITQSPKYLFRKEGQNVTLSCEQNLNHDAMYWYRQDPGQGLRLIYYSQIVNDFQKGDIAEGYSVSREKKESFPLTVTSAQKNPTAFYLCASSIAKTSGRYQETQYFGPGTRLLVL.

The V call is TRBV5-8, the J call TRBJ2-7, with TRBD1 as a possible D gene (6 bases). The V gene's germline CDR1 is SGHTS and CDR2 YDEGEE. The CDR3 is made up of 15 amino acids. The germline V and J ends were trimmed by 3 bases and 5 bases, with 18 bases remaining between them. The CDR3 reads CASSSIMGALDEQYF. The CDR3 DNA follows: TGTGCCAGCAGCTCCATCATGGGGGCGCTCGACGAGCAGTACTTC. The entire variable domain, with the rest obtained from reference TRBV5-8 and TRBJ2-7, is as follows: EAGVTQSPTHLIKTRGQQATLRCSPISGHTSVYWYQQALGLGLQFLLWYDEGEERNRGNFPPRFSGRQFPNYSSELNVNALELEDSALYLCASSSIMGALDEQYFGPGTRLTVT.

The chain is built from TRBV29-1 and TRBJ1-5; D might be TRBD1 (6 bases). The ends were cut back, 7 bases at V and 0 bases at J, with 10 bases in the middle. Germline CDR1 is SQVTM and CDR2 is ANQGSEA. There are 13 residues in the CDR3. CDR3 region: CSGSQGSNQPQHF. As DNA, the CDR3 is TGCAGCGGTTCACAGGGTAGCAATCAGCCCCAGCATTTT. Full variable domain (missing parts from reference TRBV29-1 and TRBJ1-5): SAVISQKPSRDICQRGTSLTIQCQVDSQVTMMFWYRQQPGQSLTLIATANQGSEATYESGFVIDKFPISRPNLTFSTLTVSNMSPEDSSIYLCSGSQGSNQPQHFGDGTRLSIL.

The chain uses TRBV28 and TRBJ1-5, with D perhaps TRBD1 (5 bases). The CDR3 spans 15 residues. Germline-derived CDR1 and CDR2 are MDHEN and SYDVKM. Trimming left V 5 bases short and J 0 bases short, with 11 bases between. Here the CDR3 DNA reads TGTGCCAGCAGTCCGACAGAACTTAGCAATCAGCCCCAGCATTTT. Protein: CASSPTELSNQPQHF.

The V gene is TRBV5-1, the J gene TRBJ2-3; D possibly corresponds to TRBD2 (6 bases). In germline, CDR1 is SGHRS, CDR2 YFSETQ. The CDR3 is 15 residues long. The V gene lost 6 bases and the J gene lost 0 bases, with 14 bases spanning the gap. CDR3 DNA: TGCGCCAGCACGCAGGGACTTACTAGCACAGATACGCAGTATTTT. Translating it yields CASTQGLTSTDTQYF.

A single count supports this clone. This rearrangement joins TRBV5-4 to TRBJ2-3; the match to TRBD2 covers 7 bases. V was pared by 4 bases and J by 6 bases, with 11 bases of the junction left unmatched. CDR1 and CDR2 from the germline V gene are SGHNT and YYREEE (reference sequence). The CDR3 covers 15 residues. CDR3 nucleotide sequence: TGTGCCAGCAGCGAGAGACGGGGGGTCGGGGATACGCAGTATTTT. Amino acid sequence: CASSERRGVGDTQYF.

The chain combines TRBV10-1 with TRBJ2-5, with D perhaps TRBD2 (6 bases). CDR1 and CDR2 (germline): WNHNN, SYGVQD (reference sequence). V lost 0 bases and J lost 1, with 18 bases in between. The CDR3 has 18 residues. CDR3 loop: CASSESFSPRGTQETQYF. The CDR3 coding sequence is TGCGCCAGCAGTGAGTCGTTCAGCCCTCGCGGGACCCAAGAGACCCAGTACTTC.

The J gene is TRBJ1-1, the V gene TRBV30, with D perhaps TRBD1 (5 bases). The V end was cut by 2 bases, the J end by 3 bases, with 10 bases between. Germline V gene data show CDR1 as GTSNPN and CDR2 as SVGIG (reference sequence). CDR3 size: 13 residues. CDR3 nucleotide sequence: TGTGCCTGGAGTAGGCAGGGCGACACTGAAGCTTTCTTT. Residues: CAWSRQGDTEAFF.

The V and J genes are TRBV25-1 and TRBJ1-3; 7 bases are a match to TRBD1. CDR3 length: 15 amino acids. The germline CDR1 and CDR2 sequences are MGHDK and SYGVNS. V trimming: 3 bases; J trimming: 3 bases; junction bases outside the gene matches: 5. The CDR3 loop reads CASSDRRTGGNTIYF. Written as DNA, the CDR3 is TGTGCCAGCAGTGACCGGAGGACAGGTGGAAACACCATATATTTT.

The chain uses TRBV18 and TRBJ1-4, with 8 bases identical to TRBD1. V lost 3 bases to trimming and J lost 7 bases; unmatched junction nucleotides: 13. CDR1 and CDR2 from the germline V gene are KGHSH and LQKENI. This CDR3 is 17 amino acids long. The CDR3 loop is CASSPFGQGASGEKLFF. For the CDR3, the DNA is TGTGCCAGCTCACCCTTCGGGCAGGGGGCGTCAGGTGAAAAACTGTTTTTT.

The CDR3 region is CASSFREGRQAFF. CDR3 sequence (DNA): TGTGCCAGCAGTTTTAGGGAGGGCAGGCAAGCTTTCTTT. V and J are TRBV27 and TRBJ1-1; D gene ambiguous. The V gene lost 3 bases and the J gene lost 9 bases, with 14 bases spanning the gap. CDR1 and CDR2 (germline): MNHEY, SMNVEV (reference sequence). The CDR3 contains 13 residues.

J is TRBJ2-7 and V is TRBV19; 7 bases line up with TRBD2. CDR1 and CDR2 (germline): LNHDA, SQIVND (reference sequence). This CDR3 spans 15 amino acids. With V trimmed by 3 bases and J by 1 base, 6 bases remained unmatched. The CDR3 region has the DNA TGTGCCAGTAGTATGACTAGCAGTCAGTCCTACGAGCAGTACTTC. Its protein product is CASSMTSSQSYEQYF.

V and J are TRBV9 and TRBJ2-5; 11 bases agree with TRBD1. The CDR3 totals 16 residues. Germline V gene lookup returns CDR1 SGDLS and CDR2 YYNGEE. Trimming at V came to 0 bases and at J to 4 bases, leaving 5 bases not matched to a gene. CDR3: CASSVGVGTGGETQYF. DNA for the CDR3: TGTGCCAGCAGCGTAGGGGTCGGGACAGGGGGAGAGACCCAGTACTTC.

V usage is TRBV9 and J usage is TRBJ1-4; tentative D call: TRBD1 (5 bases). The CDR3 totals 14 residues. V dropped 4 bases and J dropped 6 bases, with 13 bases sitting between them. CDR1 and CDR2 (germline): SGDLS, YYNGEE. CDR3 DNA sequence: TGTGCCAGCAGCCAGGGTGGCCTGGATGAAAAACTGTTTTTT. It is translated as CASSQGGLDEKLFF.

The rearrangement uses TRBV5-6 and TRBJ2-7, with 9 nucleotides matching TRBD1. V shed 5 bases and J 2 bases; nucleotides not matched to a gene: 5. CDR1 and CDR2 (germline): SGHDT, YYEEEE. CDR3 length equals 14 residues. CDR3: CASRRTGAAYEQYF. CDR3 bases: TGTGCCAGCAGGAGGACAGGGGCCGCCTACGAGCAGTACTTC.

This sequence joins TRBV18 and TRBJ1-5; possibly TRBD1 for D (6 bases). The germline V gene has CDR1 KGHSH and CDR2 LQKENI. This CDR3 has 16 residues. Trimming removed 3 bases from V and 2 bases from J, with 14 bases in between. Here the CDR3 DNA reads TGTGCCAGCTCACCCGGACGGACAGACCGCAATCAGCCCCAGCATTTT. Translating it yields CASSPGRTDRNQPQHF.

This chain connects TRBV4-2 to TRBJ2-7; TRBD2 matches 12 bases. V was clipped by 0 bases and J by 5 bases; unmatched bases: 17. This CDR3 region has 20 residues. Germline CDR1 reads LGHNA; CDR2 reads YNFKEQ. The CDR3 loop reads CASSQEGRKASGRVRNEQYF. The CDR3 DNA reads as TGTGCCAGCAGCCAAGAAGGTCGTAAAGCTAGCGGGAGGGTGAGGAACGAGCAGTACTTC.

The CDR3 sequence: CASSLAGQLSYNEQFF. Written as DNA, the CDR3 is TGTGCCAGCAGCTTAGCGGGACAGTTATCCTACAATGAGCAGTTCTTC. The rearrangement joins TRBV11-1 to TRBJ2-1; 7 bases fit TRBD1. The CDR3 consists of 16 residues. With 0 bases clipped from V and 1 base from J, the junction kept 3 bases outside the gene matches. From germline, CDR1 is SGHAT and CDR2 FQDESV (reference sequence). The full variable domain, rest sourced from reference TRBV11-1 and TRBJ2-1, is EAEVAQSPRYKITEKSQAVAFWCDPISGHATLYWYRQILGQGPELLVQFQDESVVDDSQLPKDRFSAERLKGVDSTLKIQPAELGDSAMYLCASSLAGQLSYNEQFFGPGTRLTVL.